This T cell receptor beta chain was obtained from a study of blood T cell repertoires in COVID-19. Across the whole study: Spain, Italy and the United States supplied samples that represented acute and convalescent COVID-19.

Methods used by the authors: Amplification of reference gene primers provided the estimated nucleated cell counts. Libraries were prepared by immunoSEQ multiplex PCR; TCRdb keeps only in-frame clonotypes and omits some of them. The V and J calls and clone size were taken over from that table, and D and trimming were inferred from the DNA. The sample yields 120,000 or so clones, roughly 83% seen once. This CDR3 contains 16 residues. Germline loops: CDR1 MNHEY, CDR2 SMNVEV (reference sequence). V lost 5 bases to trimming and J lost 8 bases; unmatched junction nucleotides: 9. This rearrangement joins TRBV27 to TRBJ2-1; 13 bases align to TRBD2. This clonotype originated in a woman aged 50 to 65 with acute or convalescent COVID-19. The sample taken for sequencing was peripheral blood. CDR3 nucleotides: TGTGCCAGCAGTCCCCGGACTAGCGGGGGCTGGGATGAGCAGTTCTTC. This sequence encodes CASSPRTSGGWDEQFF.